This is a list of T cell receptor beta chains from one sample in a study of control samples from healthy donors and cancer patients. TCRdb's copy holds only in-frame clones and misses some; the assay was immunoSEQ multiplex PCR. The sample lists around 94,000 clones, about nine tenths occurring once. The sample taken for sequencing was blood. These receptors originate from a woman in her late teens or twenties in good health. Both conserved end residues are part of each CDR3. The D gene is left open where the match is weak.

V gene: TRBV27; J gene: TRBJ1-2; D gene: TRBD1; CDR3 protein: CASSSRRDSNGYTF; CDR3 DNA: TGTGCCAGCAGTTCGAGACGGGACAGCAATGGCTACACCTTC
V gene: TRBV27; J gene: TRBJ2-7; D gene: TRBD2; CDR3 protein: CASSPVLAGPYEQYF; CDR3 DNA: TGTGCCAGCAGTCCTGTCCTAGCGGGACCCTACGAGCAGTACTTC
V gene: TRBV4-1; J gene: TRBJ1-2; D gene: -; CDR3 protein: CASSQLLSKGPYGYTF; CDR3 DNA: TGCGCCAGCAGCCAACTCTTATCGAAAGGGCCCTATGGCTACACCTTC
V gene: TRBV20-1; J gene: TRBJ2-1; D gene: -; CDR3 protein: CSASRTAAYNEQFF; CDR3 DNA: TGCAGTGCTAGTCGGACAGCAGCCTACAATGAGCAGTTCTTC
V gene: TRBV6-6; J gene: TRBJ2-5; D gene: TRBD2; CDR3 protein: CASSYTSGGPQETQYF; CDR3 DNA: TGTGCCAGCAGTTACACTAGCGGGGGACCACAAGAGACCCAGTACTTC
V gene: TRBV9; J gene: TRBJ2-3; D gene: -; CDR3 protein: CASSVVTDTQYF; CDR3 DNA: TGTGCCAGCAGCGTGGTCACAGATACGCAGTATTTT
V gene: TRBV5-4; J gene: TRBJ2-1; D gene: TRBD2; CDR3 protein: CASRAGGRTAYNEQFF; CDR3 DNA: TGTGCCAGCAGAGCGGGGGGGCGAACCGCATACAATGAGCAGTTCTTC
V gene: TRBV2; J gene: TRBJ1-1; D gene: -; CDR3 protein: CASSEARNTEAFF; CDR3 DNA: TGTGCCAGCAGTGAGGCCCGGAACACTGAAGCTTTCTTT
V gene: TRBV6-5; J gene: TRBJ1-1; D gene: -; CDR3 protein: CASSFQIGRVNTEAFF; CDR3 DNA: TGTGCCAGCAGTTTCCAAATCGGACGGGTGAACACTGAAGCTTTCTTT
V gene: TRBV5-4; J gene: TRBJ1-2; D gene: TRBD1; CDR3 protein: CASSLDGTALGYTF; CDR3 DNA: TGTGCCAGCAGCTTGGATGGGACAGCCCTTGGCTACACCTTC
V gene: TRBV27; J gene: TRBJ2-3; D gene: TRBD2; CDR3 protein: CASSLRTSGGPDTQYF; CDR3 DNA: TGTGCCAGCAGTCTCCGGACTAGCGGGGGCCCAGATACGCAGTATTTT